This TCR beta chain was retrieved from a study of blood T cells in healthy people across ages (dated by TCRdb to about 2015). Concerning the study at large: In model experiments, template switching captured about one uniquely barcoded TCR beta cDNA molecule for every two T cells. The donors were split into four age groups: young (average approximately 16 years), middle-aged (over 35), aged (over 55) and long-lived (roughly 77). For two donors (one aged 18 to 29 and one aged 80 or older), the study analyzed two additional independent replicas of 1 million unique cDNA reads from the same blood draw. Using deep sequencing normalized with unique cDNA molecular identifiers, the study measured how TCR beta repertoire diversity changes with age. To avoid experimental bias, donors of different ages were randomly spread across the sequencing lanes. Overall study results and their limits: Observed TCR beta diversity correlated strongly with the percentage of naive T cells measured by flow cytometry. Estimates of total diversity based on one million sequenced T cells were considered lower bounds and underestimates. Because profiling used bulk unsorted PBMCs, naive and antigen-experienced compartments could not be compared conclusively. Compared with the aged group, more naive CD4+ T cells, fewer expanded clones and increased TCR diversity were shown by the long-lived group, suggesting age selection. Observed TCR beta diversity per million T cells fell roughly linearly with age, and a significant reduction was already apparent by age around 39. Because the CMV infection status of the donors was unknown, age-related changes in expanded clonotypes may potentially have been confounded.

V loses 5 bases, J loses 2 bases, and the germline ends lie 22 bases apart. The CDR3, cysteine through phenylalanine, is 18 amino acids long. CDR3 DNA only is kept here, 54 bases in frame from base 1. Looking up the germline V gene yields CDR1 SQVTM and CDR2 ANQGSEA. The donors were some 39 Caucasian individuals from Russia, aged roughly 6 to 95 years, who were systemically healthy. Approximately 9.3 milliliters of peripheral blood were drawn from each donor into EDTA-treated Vacutainer tubes. Ficoll-Paque density-gradient centrifugation was used to isolate PBMCs, with at least 6.5 million per sample. Trizol reagent was used to extract total RNA from PBMCs, with at least 5 micrograms per sample. The percentages of naive CD45RAhigh/CD27high T cells were determined by flow cytometry on a PBMC aliquot from every donor. The library relied on 5' RACE. TCRdb shows the sequencer as Illumina HiSeq 2500. The second PCR ran for roughly 6 to 11 cycles and used a J-beta primer mix along with a sample-barcoded 5' primer. A unique molecular identifier was introduced onto each TCR beta cDNA molecule by a template-switch 5' adaptor carrying 12 random nucleotides. Each sample yielded at least 2.5 million CDR3-containing paired-end reads. First-strand cDNA was synthesized from all RNA with the Mint cDNA synthesis kit, primed by a TRBC-specific oligonucleotide. Following uracil-DNA glycosylase treatment, all cDNA underwent a first 18-cycle PCR with the universal primers M1SS and BC2_uni_R. Processing in the source paper ran as follows. Normalization of each sample was performed by random selection of 1 million high-quality reads, each carrying a distinct molecular identifier. Reads with shared molecular identifiers were discarded instead of being binned into consensus sequences. MiTCR, set to a Q25 quality threshold and the strictest error-elimination algorithm, was used for CDR3 identification, clonotype clustering and error correction. Lower-bound total TCR beta diversity was estimated with a nonparametric unseen species model using Euler transformation. TCRdb reanalyzed the raw reads on its own, using fastp at Q25 for trimming and MiXCR for clone calling, and kept in-frame beta chains. All rows with the same CDR3 protein become a single entry with the most common DNA and genes. The V and J calls here are based on TCRdb, not the publication. The sample table lists 2 million or so distinct CDR3 sequences, just under 50% of them with a count of one. The ten largest clones take up less than 2.5% of the sample.

A remark on this clonotype: What this receptor recognizes is not known. Per-nucleotide qualities are absent, and no much larger clonotype sits a single base away.

The sequence is built from TRBV29-1 and TRBJ2-6, with a tentative D call of TRBD1 or TRBD2, each matching 6 bases. Material for sequencing was blood. The sequence derives from a woman in her thirties or forties in good health. The CDR3 loop reads CSVRGPDPEPTGANVLTF. In nucleotides, the sequence is TGCAGCGTTCGGGGGCCGGATCCTGAACCAACTGGGGCCAACGTCCTGACTTTC.